This TCR beta chain was identified during a study of control samples from healthy donors and cancer patients. The CDR3 sequence is 12 residues long. V lost 3 bases and J lost 6, with 9 bases in between. CDR1 is SGHNT and CDR2 is YYREEE in the germline V gene (reference sequence). Data came from immunoSEQ multiplex PCR; TCRdb stores just in-frame clones and leaves some out. Among 65,000 to 90,000 clones listed, roughly 93% were seen once. The sample comprised blood. The TCR originated in a woman aged 25 to 39 in good health. V is TRBV5-4 and J is TRBJ1-2; D gene ambiguous. CDR3 protein: CASSSRGDGYTF. The CDR3 DNA sequence: TGTGCCAGCAGCTCCCGAGGCGATGGCTACACCTTC.